A single T cell receptor beta chain is shown here with its context. The target antigen is unknown. Next came a second PCR, run for roughly 7 to 12 cycles, which used a sample-barcoded 5' primer along with a J-beta primer mix. Every cDNA molecule carried a tag from a template-switch adaptor bearing 12 random nucleotides. TCRdb re-analysed the 5' RACE reads in MiXCR, keeping a single row per CDR3 protein. There are approximately 1.5 million distinct CDR3 sequences in the sample; about 42% occur only once, and about 4% lies in the top ten. The record originates from a study of blood T cells in healthy people across ages. The study's findings and limits: The unknown donor CMV status may have confounded expanded clonotype changes. Measured against age, TCR beta diversity per million T cells decreased in a roughly linear manner.

V lost 7 bases and J lost 1, with 22 bases in between. CDR3 length equals 17 residues. Caucasian individuals from Russia who were healthy and aged about 6 to 90 acted as donors. This TCR derives from a woman in her late teens or twenties in good health. The V gene is TRBV12-3 or TRBV12-4, the J gene TRBJ1-2; D uncertain. The sample consisted of blood. The CDR3 spells CASTPYGRQDLNYGYTF. CDR3 nucleotide sequence: TGTGCCAGCACCCCATACGGACGTCAGGATCTTAACTATGGCTACACCTTC.